The rows below give T cell receptor beta chains drawn from one sample of a study of long-term antiretroviral therapy in people with HIV. Produced via immunoSEQ multiplex PCR; TCRdb's table is partial and in-frame only. This repertoire shows some 17,000 clones, around four fifths found once; its top ten account for about 13%. Sequencing used unsorted PBMCs, obtained nearly 3.3 years after starting antiretroviral therapy. The receptors shown here come from a woman in her 40s with HIV. The CDR3 runs from the conserved cysteine through the conserved F or W. The D gene is left open where the match is weak. Not every row has a clone size; where given, it reads once, few, many or a size class.

>TRBJ1-1|TRBD1|.|TRBV2
CALKDRENTEAFF
TGTGCCCTCAAGGACAGGGAGAACACTGAAGCTTTCTTT
>TRBJ1-3|.|.|TRBV5-1
CASSSGGDTIYF
TGCGCCAGCAGCTCCGGGGGGGACACCATATATTTT
>TRBJ2-3|TRBD2|once|TRBV5-1
CASSGTSGGDTQYF
TGCGCCAGCAGCGGGACTAGCGGGGGAGATACGCAGTATTTT
>TRBJ1-4|.|.|TRBV5-1
CASSLGQAEEKLFF
TGCGCCAGCAGCTTAGGGCAGGCGGAGGAAAAACTGTTTTTT
>TRBJ2-5|TRBD2|.|TRBV5-5
CASSPGTSGGATQYF
TGTGCCAGCAGCCCCGGGACTAGCGGGGGGGCAACCCAGTACTTC
>TRBJ2-1|.|few|TRBV27
CASSLRDGNEQFF
TGTGCCAGCAGTCTCAGGGACGGCAATGAGCAGTTCTTC
>TRBJ1-1|.|.|TRBV6-1
CASAGGGTEAFF
TGTGCCAGCGCCGGAGGGGGCACTGAAGCTTTCTTT
>TRBJ1-1|.|once|TRBV7-9
CASSLGNSNTEAFF
TGTGCCAGCAGCTTGGGGAATTCGAACACTGAAGCTTTCTTT
>TRBJ2-6|.|.|TRBV7-3
CASSSTANVLTF
TGTGCCAGCAGCTCCACGGCCAACGTCCTGACTTTC
>TRBJ1-2|TRBD1|.|TRBV12-5
CASGLGGTGTRYGYTF
TGTGCTAGTGGTTTGGGGGGGACAGGGACGAGGTATGGCTACACCTTC
>TRBJ1-2|.|.|TRBV19
CASSGRGAEDGYTF
TGTGCCAGTAGTGGGAGGGGGGCGGAAGATGGCTACACCTTC
>TRBJ1-1|.|.|TRBV5-1
CASRQFETEAFF
TGCGCCAGCAGACAGTTCGAAACTGAAGCTTTCTTT
>TRBJ2-1|TRBD1|.|TRBV5-5
CASSWFDRANEQFF
TGTGCCAGCAGCTGGTTCGACAGGGCCAATGAGCAGTTCTTC
>TRBJ2-5|.|.|TRBV5-1
CASSSTGEAQETQYF
TGCGCCAGCAGCTCGACAGGTGAGGCCCAAGAGACCCAGTACTTC
>TRBJ2-1|.|.|TRBV6-5
CASSTSLSYNEQFF
TGTGCCAGCAGCACTAGCCTCTCCTACAATGAGCAGTTCTTC
>TRBJ2-3|TRBD2|.|TRBV5-1
CASSSSTSVGTDTQYF
TGCGCCAGCAGCTCGTCGACTAGCGTGGGCACAGATACGCAGTATTTT
>TRBJ1-1|.|.|TRBV6-5
CASRPTTGEAFF
TGTGCCAGCAGGCCCACTACAGGTGAAGCTTTCTTT
>TRBJ1-2|.|.|TRBV5-1
CASSLGDMVEGYTF
TGCGCCAGCAGCTTGGGGGACATGGTTGAAGGCTACACCTTC
>TRBJ1-1|.|.|TRBV7-8
CASSVVMGASNTEAFF
TGTGCCAGCAGCGTTGTAATGGGGGCGTCAAACACTGAAGCTTTCTTT
>TRBJ2-7|.|.|TRBV11-3
CASSLTRWDEQYF
TGTGCCAGCAGCTTAACGCGGTGGGACGAGCAGTACTTC
>TRBJ2-2|TRBD1|.|TRBV6-5
CASGGQPSTGELFF
TGTGCCAGCGGGGGACAGCCGAGCACCGGGGAGCTGTTTTTT
>TRBJ1-1|.|.|TRBV6-1
CASGLGLPTEAFF
TGTGCCAGCGGGCTGGGACTCCCCACTGAAGCTTTCTTT
>TRBJ2-5|TRBD1|.|TRBV7-9
CASRQTGGLLGETQYF
TGTGCCAGCAGACAGACAGGGGGACTTTTAGGAGAGACCCAGTACTTC
>TRBJ1-1|TRBD1|.|TRBV15
CATSRGIGGSGTEAFF
TGTGCCACCAGCAGAGGGATAGGGGGCTCGGGGACTGAAGCTTTCTTT
>TRBJ2-7|.|once|TRBV5-5
CASSLKGSNEQYF
TGTGCCAGCAGCTTGAAGGGATCTAACGAGCAGTACTTC
>TRBJ2-7|TRBD1|few|TRBV4-1
CASSQVGQGFYEQYF
TGCGCCAGCAGCCAAGTAGGACAGGGGTTCTACGAGCAGTACTTC
>TRBJ1-6|TRBD1|.|TRBV7-2
CASSPRTGGAGDSPLHF
TGTGCCAGCAGCCCACGTACAGGGGGCGCGGGTGATTCACCCCTCCACTTT
>TRBJ2-5|TRBD1|.|TRBV5-1
CASNQGQYQETQYF
TGCGCCAGCAACCAGGGACAGTACCAAGAGACCCAGTACTTC
>TRBJ1-3|.|.|TRBV5-6
CASSLGRSPGNTIYF
TGTGCCAGCAGCTTGGGACGGAGCCCTGGAAACACCATATATTTT
>TRBJ1-1|.|.|TRBV7-2
CASSRWTDSNTEAFF
TGTGCCAGCAGCCGCTGGACAGACTCGAACACTGAAGCTTTCTTT
>TRBJ2-3|.|.|TRBV6-1
CASSDSGQNTDTQYF
TGTGCCAGCAGTGATTCAGGACAGAACACAGATACGCAGTATTTT
>TRBJ1-1|.|.|TRBV6-5
CASKSEGMGTEAFF
TGTGCCAGCAAAAGTGAGGGGATGGGGACTGAAGCTTTCTTT
>TRBJ1-5|.|.|TRBV5-1
CASSLADGPQHF
TGCGCCAGCAGCTTGGCCGACGGGCCCCAGCATTTT
>TRBJ2-7|TRBD1|.|TRBV18
CASSPAGGTGVEQYF
TGTGCCAGCTCACCAGCGGGCGGGACAGGGGTCGAGCAGTACTTC
>TRBJ2-7|TRBD1|.|TRBV27
CASSPHPQGAPEQYF
TGTGCCAGCAGTCCCCATCCCCAGGGGGCGCCCGAGCAGTACTTC
>TRBJ2-2|TRBD1|.|TRBV14
CASSFHRGNTGELFF
TGTGCCAGCAGCTTCCACAGGGGGAACACCGGGGAGCTGTTTTTT
>TRBJ2-1|.|.|TRBV25-1
CATTENRDSSYNEQFF
TGTGCCACCACAGAGAACAGGGATAGCTCCTACAATGAGCAGTTCTTC